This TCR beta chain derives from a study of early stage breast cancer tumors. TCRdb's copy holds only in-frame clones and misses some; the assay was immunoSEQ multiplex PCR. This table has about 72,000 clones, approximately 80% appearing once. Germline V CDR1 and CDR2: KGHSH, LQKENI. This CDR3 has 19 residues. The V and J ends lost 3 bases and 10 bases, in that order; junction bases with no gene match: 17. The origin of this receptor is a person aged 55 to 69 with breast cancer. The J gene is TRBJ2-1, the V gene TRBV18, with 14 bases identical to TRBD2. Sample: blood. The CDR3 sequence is CASSPRAPVGTSGSGEQFF. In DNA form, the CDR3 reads TGTGCCAGCTCACCCCGGGCCCCCGTGGGGACTAGCGGGAGTGGGGAGCAGTTCTTC.